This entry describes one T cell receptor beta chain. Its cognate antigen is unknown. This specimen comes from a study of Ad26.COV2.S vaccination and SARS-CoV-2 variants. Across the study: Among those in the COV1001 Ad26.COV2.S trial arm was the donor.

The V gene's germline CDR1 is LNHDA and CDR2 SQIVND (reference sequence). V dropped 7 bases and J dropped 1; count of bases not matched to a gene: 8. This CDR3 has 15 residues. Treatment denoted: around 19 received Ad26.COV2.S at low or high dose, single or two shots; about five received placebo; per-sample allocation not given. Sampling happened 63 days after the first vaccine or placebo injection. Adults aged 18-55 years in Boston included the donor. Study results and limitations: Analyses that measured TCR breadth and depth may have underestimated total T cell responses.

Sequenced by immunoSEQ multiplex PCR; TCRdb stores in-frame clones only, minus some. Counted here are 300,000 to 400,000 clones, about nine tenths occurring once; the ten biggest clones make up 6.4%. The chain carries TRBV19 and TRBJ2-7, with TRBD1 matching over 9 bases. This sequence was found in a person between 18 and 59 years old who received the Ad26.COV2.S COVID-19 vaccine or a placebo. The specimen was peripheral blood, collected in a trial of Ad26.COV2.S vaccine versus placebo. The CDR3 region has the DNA TGTGCCAGTAAGGATCGGGACAGGGCTTCCTACGAGCAGTACTTC. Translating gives CASKDRDRASYEQYF.